The rows below give T cell receptor beta chains drawn from one sample of a study of siplizumab effects on memory and regulatory T cells. Profiled with immunoSEQ multiplex PCR; TCRdb holds only in-frame clones, not every one. The sample lists about 63,000 clones; less than 90% were seen once. The specimen was memory CD4+ T cells sorted from blood. Receptors were obtained from a human donor in good health. CDR3s include the opening cysteine and the closing phenylalanine or tryptophan. The order of the fields is J gene, V gene, CDR3 protein.

TRBJ1-2,TRBV5-6,CASSSIRTDANYGYTF
TRBJ2-7,TRBV20-1,CSASDYEQYF
TRBJ1-1,TRBV5-4,CASSRRDYTEAFF
TRBJ1-5,TRBV7-8,CASSLVTENQPQHF
TRBJ2-7,TRBV7-2,CASSLTVETYEQYF
TRBJ1-3,TRBV7-2,CASSATTGNTIYF
TRBJ2-7,TRBV7-3,CASSSTGTLRGGEQYF
TRBJ2-3,TRBV5-8,CASSLGQASTDTQYF
TRBJ2-1,TRBV28,CASSTSDNIYNEQFF
TRBJ1-5,TRBV2,CASSEGGGNQPQHF
TRBJ1-1,TRBV5-6,CASSRRSRDPGTEAFF
TRBJ2-1,TRBV10-1,CASSEVSEVFF
TRBJ1-5,TRBV2,CASSSTGGNQPQHF
TRBJ1-2,TRBV5-1,CASSFGTSRVYGYTF
TRBJ1-2,TRBV11-2,CASSSRPWAYGYTF
TRBJ2-7,TRBV4-2,CASSELGRDEQYF
TRBJ2-4,TRBV7-9,CASSFFKGGLPLYF
TRBJ2-1,TRBV5-4,CASNNGGLGSEGEQFF
TRBJ2-5,TRBV5-1,CASSTQETQYF
TRBJ2-5,TRBV5-1,CASSLNVEIGETQYF
TRBJ2-7,TRBV7-8,CASSLWVNEQYF
TRBJ2-5,TRBV15,CATSTGGWGETQYF
TRBJ1-1,TRBV7-2,CASSSTGTKLNTEAFF
TRBJ2-2,TRBV2,CASTQTTGTGELFF
TRBJ1-3,TRBV9,CASSVTGRNTIYF
TRBJ1-5,TRBV2,CASTNAGPQHF
TRBJ2-3,TRBV9,CASSVGREPDTDTQYF
TRBJ1-2,TRBV2,CASSPGRGYGYTF
TRBJ1-2,TRBV19,CASRNRDRIAYGYTF
TRBJ1-5,TRBV2,CASRDDGNQPQHF